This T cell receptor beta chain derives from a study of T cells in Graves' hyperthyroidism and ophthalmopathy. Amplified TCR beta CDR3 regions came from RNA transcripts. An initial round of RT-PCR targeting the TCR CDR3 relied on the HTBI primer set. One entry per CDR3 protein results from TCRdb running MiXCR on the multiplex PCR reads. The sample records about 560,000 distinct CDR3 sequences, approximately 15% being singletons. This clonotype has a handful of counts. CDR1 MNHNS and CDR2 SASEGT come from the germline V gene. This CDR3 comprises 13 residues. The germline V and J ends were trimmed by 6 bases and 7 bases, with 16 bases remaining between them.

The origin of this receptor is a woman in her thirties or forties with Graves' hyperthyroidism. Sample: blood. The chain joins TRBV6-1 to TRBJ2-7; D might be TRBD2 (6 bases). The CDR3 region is CASRRDQEREQYF. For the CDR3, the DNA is TGTGCCAGCAGGCGGGACCAGGAACGGGAGCAGTACTTC.